The clone carrying this TCR beta chain was picked up one time. Its target is unknown. These data are taken from a study of T cell repertoires in cytomegalovirus infection. Study context: Matching HLA type and CMV infection were both indicated by public TCR beta signatures. Regarding the study as a whole: Cumulative frequency of public TCR beta families picked out carriers of CMV plus the relevant HLA. CMV-specific TCR beta clonotypes restricted by HLA-C were the ones dominating the ex vivo response.

TCRdb reprocessed the reads via MiXCR and lists one record per CDR3 protein. The data show fewer than 350,000 distinct CDR3 sequences, about a sixth seen once. This CDR3 region has 13 residues. Deletions cut 4 bases from V and 3 bases from J, with 11 bases between. The germline V gene encodes CDR1 SGHRS and CDR2 YFSETQ. This receptor was identified in a human donor in good health (CMV status not recorded). Some clones in this sample may be carry-over from other donors' samples. The chain is built from TRBV5-1 and TRBJ2-7, with D hard to call. The source material was PBMCs. CDR3 loop: CASSPTSLYEQYF. In nucleotides, the CDR3 is TGCGCCAGCAGCCCCACTTCCCTCTACGAGCAGTACTTC.